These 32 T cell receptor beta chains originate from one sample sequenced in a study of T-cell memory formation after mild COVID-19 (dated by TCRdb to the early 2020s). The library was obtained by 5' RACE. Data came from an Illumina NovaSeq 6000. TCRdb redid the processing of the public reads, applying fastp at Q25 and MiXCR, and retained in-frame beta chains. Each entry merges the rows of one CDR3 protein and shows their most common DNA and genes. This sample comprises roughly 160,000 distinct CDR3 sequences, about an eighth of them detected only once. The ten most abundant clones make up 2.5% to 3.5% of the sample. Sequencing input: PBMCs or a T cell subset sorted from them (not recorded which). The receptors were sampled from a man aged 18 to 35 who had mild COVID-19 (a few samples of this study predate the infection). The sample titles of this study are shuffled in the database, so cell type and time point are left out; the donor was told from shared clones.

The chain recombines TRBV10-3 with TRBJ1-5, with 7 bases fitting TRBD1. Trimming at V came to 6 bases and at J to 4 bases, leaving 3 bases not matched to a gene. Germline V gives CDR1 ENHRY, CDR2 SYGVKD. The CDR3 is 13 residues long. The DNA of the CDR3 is TGTGCCATCAGGGGGACAGAGAATCAGCCCCAGCATTTT. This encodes CAIRGTENQPQHF.

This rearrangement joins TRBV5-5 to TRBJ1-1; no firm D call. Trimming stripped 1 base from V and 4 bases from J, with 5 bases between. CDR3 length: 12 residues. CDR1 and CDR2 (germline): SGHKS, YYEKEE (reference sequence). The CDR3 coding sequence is TGTGCCAGCAGCTTGCTCCGCACTGAAGCTTTCTTT. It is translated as CASSLLRTEAFF.

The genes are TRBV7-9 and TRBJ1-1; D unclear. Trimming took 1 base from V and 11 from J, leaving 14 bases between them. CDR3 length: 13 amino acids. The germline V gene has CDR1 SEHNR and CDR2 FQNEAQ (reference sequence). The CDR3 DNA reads TGTGCCAGCAGCTTAGGGGAAGGCCGGGAGGCTTTCTTT. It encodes CASSLGEGREAFF.

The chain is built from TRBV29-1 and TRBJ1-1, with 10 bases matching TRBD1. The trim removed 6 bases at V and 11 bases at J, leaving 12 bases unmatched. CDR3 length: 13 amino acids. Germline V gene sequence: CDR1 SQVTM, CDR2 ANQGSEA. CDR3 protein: CSVTKTGGAGAFF. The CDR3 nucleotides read TGCAGCGTGACTAAGACAGGGGGCGCCGGGGCTTTCTTT. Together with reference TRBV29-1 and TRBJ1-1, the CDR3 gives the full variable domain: SAVISQKPSRDICQRGTSLTIQCQVDSQVTMMFWYRQQPGQSLTLIATANQGSEATYESGFVIDKFPISRPNLTFSTLTVSNMSPEDSSIYLCSVTKTGGAGAFFGQGTRLTVV.

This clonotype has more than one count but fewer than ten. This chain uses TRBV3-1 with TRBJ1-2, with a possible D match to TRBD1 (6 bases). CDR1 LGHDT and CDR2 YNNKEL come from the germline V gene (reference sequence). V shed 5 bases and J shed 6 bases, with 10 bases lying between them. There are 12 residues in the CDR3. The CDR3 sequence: CASSYTGNGYTF. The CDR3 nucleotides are TGTGCCAGCAGCTACACAGGGAATGGCTACACCTTC.

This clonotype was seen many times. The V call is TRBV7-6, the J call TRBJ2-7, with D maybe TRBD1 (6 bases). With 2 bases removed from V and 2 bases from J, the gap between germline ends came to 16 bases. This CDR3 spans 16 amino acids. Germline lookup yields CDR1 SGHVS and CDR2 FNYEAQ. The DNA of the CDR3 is TGTGCCAGCAGCTTACGTTCAGGGGCCGGGACCTACGAGCAGTACTTC. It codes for CASSLRSGAGTYEQYF.

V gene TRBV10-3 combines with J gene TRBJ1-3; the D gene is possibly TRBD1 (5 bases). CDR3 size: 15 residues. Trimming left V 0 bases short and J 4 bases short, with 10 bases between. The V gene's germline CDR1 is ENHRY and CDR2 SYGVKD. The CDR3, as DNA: TGTGCCATCAGTGAGTCGAGAGGGGCAGGAAACACCATATATTTT. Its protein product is CAISESRGAGNTIYF.

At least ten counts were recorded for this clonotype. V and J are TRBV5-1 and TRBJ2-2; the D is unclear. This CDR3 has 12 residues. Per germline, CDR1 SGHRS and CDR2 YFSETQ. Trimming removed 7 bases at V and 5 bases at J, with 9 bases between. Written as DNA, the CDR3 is TGCGCCAGCGTAGAGCAAACCGGGGAGCTGTTTTTT. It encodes CASVEQTGELFF.

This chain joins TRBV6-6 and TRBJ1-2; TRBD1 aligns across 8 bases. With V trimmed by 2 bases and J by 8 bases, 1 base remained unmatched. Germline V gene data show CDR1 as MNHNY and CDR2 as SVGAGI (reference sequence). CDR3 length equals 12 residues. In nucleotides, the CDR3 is TGTGCCAGCAGTTACGACAGGGGCGGCTACACCTTC. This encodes CASSYDRGGYTF.

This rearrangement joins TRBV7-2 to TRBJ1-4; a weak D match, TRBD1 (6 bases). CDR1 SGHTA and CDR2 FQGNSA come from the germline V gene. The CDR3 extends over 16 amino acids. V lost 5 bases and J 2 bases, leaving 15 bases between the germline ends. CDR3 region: CASSLWGGGTNEKLFF. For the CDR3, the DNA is TGTGCCAGCAGCCTTTGGGGCGGGGGCACTAATGAAAAACTGTTTTTT.

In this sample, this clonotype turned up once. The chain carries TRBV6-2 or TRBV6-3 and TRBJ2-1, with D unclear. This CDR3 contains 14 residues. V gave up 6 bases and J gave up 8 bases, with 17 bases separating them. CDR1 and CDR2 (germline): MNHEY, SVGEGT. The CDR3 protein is CASSYDARRYEQFF. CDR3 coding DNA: TGTGCCAGCAGCTACGACGCCCGGAGATATGAGCAGTTCTTC.

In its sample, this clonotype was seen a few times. The chain's CDR3 is CASSLVFVGGVGNEKLFF. The CDR3 region has the DNA TGTGCCAGCAGCTTAGTCTTCGTCGGGGGCGTAGGCAATGAAAAACTGTTTTTT. The rearrangement links TRBV7-2 to TRBJ1-4; TRBD1 might be the D (6 bases). V was pared by 1 base and J by 5 bases, with 20 bases between. The CDR3 is 18 amino acids. The germline V gene has CDR1 SGHTA and CDR2 FQGNSA.

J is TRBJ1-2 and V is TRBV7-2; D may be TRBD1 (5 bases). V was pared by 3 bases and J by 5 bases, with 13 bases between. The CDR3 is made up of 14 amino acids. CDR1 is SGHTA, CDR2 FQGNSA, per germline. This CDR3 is CASSFQATEYGYTF. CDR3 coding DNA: TGTGCCAGCAGCTTTCAAGCGACAGAATATGGCTACACCTTC.

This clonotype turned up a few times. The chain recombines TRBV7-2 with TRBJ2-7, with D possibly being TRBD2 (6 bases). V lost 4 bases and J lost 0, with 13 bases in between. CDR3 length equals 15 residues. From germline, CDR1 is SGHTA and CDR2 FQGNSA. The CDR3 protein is CASSSGLPSSYEQYF. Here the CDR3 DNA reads TGTGCCAGCAGCTCGGGACTCCCGAGCTCCTACGAGCAGTACTTC.

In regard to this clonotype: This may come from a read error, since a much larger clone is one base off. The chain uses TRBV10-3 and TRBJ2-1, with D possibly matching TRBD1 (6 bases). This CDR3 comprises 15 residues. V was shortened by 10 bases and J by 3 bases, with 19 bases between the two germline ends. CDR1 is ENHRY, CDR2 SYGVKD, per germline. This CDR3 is CATGPSRGHYNEQFF. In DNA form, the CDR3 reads TGTGCCACCGGGCCTAGCAGGGGCCACTACAATGAGCAGTTCTTC.

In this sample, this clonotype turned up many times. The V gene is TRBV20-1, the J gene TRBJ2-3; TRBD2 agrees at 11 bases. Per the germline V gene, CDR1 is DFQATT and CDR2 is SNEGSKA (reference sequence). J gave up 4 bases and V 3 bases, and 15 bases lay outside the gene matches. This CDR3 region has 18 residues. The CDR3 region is CSASPMKRSGGAPDTQYF. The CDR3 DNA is TGCAGTGCTAGCCCCATGAAGCGTAGCGGGGGGGCTCCAGATACGCAGTATTTT.

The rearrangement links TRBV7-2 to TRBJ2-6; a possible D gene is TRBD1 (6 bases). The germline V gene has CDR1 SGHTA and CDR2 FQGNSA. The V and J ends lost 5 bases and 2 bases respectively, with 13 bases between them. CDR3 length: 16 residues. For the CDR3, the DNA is TGTGCCAGCAGCACCCCCTACAGGGCTGGGGCCAACGTCCTGACTTTC. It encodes CASSTPYRAGANVLTF.

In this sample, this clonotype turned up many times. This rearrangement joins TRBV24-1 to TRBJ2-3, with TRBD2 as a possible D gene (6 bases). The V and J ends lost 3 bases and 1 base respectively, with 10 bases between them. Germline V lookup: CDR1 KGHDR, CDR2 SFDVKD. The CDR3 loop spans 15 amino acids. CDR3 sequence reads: CATSDRPSGTDTQYF. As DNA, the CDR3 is TGTGCCACCAGTGATCGGCCTAGCGGCACAGATACGCAGTATTTT.

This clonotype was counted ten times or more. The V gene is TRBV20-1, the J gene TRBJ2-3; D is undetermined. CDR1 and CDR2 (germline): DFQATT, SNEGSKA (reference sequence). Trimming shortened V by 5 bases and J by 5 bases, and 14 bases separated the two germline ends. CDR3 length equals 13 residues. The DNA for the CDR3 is TGCAGTGCTGTGGGTGGAGACGGAGATACGCAGTATTTT. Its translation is CSAVGGDGDTQYF.

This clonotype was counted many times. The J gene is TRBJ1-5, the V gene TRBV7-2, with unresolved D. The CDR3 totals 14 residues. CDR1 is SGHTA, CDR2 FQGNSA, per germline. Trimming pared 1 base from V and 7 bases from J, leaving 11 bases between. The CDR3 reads CASSLGVSGQPQHF. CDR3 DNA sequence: TGTGCCAGCAGCTTAGGGGTGTCAGGACAGCCCCAGCATTTT.

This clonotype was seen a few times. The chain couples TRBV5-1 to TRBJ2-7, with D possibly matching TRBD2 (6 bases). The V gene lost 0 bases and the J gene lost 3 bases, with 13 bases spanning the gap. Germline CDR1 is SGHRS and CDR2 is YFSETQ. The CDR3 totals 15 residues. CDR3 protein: CASSLAGGVGYEQYF. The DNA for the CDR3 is TGCGCCAGCAGCTTGGCCGGGGGAGTTGGCTACGAGCAGTACTTC. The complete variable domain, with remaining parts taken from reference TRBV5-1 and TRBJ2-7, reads KAGVTQTPRYLIKTRGQQVTLSCSPISGHRSVSWYQQTPGQGLQFLFEYFSETQRNKGNFPGRFSGRQFSNSRSEMNVSTLELGDSALYLCASSLAGGVGYEQYFGPGTRLTVT.

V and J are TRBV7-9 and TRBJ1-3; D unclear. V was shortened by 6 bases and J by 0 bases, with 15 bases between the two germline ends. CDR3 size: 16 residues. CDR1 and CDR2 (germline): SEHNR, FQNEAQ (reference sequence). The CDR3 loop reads CASRRTMAASGNTIYF. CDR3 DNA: TGTGCCAGCAGACGAACTATGGCGGCCTCTGGAAACACCATATATTTT. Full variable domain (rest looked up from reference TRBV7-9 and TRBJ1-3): DTGVSQNPRHKITKRGQNVTFRCDPISEHNRLYWYRQTLGQGPEFLTYFQNEAQLEKSRLLSDRFSAERPKGSFSTLEIQRTEQGDSAMYLCASRRTMAASGNTIYFGEGSWLTVV.

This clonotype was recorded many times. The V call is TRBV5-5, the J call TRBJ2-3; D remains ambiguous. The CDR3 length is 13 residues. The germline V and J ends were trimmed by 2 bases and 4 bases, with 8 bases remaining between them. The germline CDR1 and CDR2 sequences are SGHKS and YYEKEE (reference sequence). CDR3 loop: CASSFDGPDTQYF. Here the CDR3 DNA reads TGTGCCAGCAGCTTCGACGGGCCAGATACGCAGTATTTT. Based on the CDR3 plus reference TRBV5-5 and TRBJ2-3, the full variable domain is DAGVTQSPTHLIKTRGQQVTLRCSPISGHKSVSWYQQVLGQGPQFIFQYYEKEERGRGNFPDRFSARQFPNYSSELNVNALLLGDSALYLCASSFDGPDTQYFGPGTRLTVL.

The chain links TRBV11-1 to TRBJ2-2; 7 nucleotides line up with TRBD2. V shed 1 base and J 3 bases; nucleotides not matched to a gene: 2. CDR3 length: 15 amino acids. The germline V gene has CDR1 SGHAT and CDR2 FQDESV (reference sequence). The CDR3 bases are TGTGCCAGCAGCTTAGAACGGGGGGACACCGGGGAGCTGTTTTTT. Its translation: CASSLERGDTGELFF.

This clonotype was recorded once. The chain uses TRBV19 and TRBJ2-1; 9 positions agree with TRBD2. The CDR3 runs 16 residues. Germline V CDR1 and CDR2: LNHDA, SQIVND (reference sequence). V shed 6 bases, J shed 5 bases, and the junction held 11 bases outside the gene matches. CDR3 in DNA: TGTGCCAGTAGCACTCGAGGCGGGGGGGCCGACAATGAGCAGTTCTTC. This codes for CASSTRGGGADNEQFF.

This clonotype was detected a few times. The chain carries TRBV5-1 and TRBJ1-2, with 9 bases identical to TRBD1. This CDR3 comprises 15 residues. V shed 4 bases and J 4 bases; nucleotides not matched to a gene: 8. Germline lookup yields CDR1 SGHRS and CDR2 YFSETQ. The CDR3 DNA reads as TGCGCCAGCAGCCCCTCGGACAGGGGAGCCTATGGCTACACCTTC. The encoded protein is CASSPSDRGAYGYTF. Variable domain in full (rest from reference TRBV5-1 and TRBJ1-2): KAGVTQTPRYLIKTRGQQVTLSCSPISGHRSVSWYQQTPGQGLQFLFEYFSETQRNKGNFPGRFSGRQFSNSRSEMNVSTLELGDSALYLCASSPSDRGAYGYTFGSGTRLTVV.

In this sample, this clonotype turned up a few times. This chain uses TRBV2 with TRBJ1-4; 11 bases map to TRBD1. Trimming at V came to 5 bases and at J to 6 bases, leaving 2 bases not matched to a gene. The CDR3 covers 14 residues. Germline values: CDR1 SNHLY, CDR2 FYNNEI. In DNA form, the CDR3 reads TGTGCCAGCAGTCGGACAGGGGGCCATGAAAAACTGTTTTTT. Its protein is CASSRTGGHEKLFF.

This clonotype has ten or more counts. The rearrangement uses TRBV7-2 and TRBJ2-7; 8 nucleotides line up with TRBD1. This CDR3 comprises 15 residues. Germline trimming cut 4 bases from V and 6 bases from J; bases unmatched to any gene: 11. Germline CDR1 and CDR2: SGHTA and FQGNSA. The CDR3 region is CASSSTPGQVVEQYF. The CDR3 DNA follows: TGTGCCAGCAGCTCAACGCCGGGACAGGTCGTCGAGCAGTACTTC.

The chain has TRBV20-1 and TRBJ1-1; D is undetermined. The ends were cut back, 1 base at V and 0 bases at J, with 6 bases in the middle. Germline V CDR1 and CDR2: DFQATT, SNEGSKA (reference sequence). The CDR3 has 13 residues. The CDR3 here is CSARAVLNTEAFF. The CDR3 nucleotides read TGCAGTGCTAGAGCAGTGTTGAACACTGAAGCTTTCTTT.

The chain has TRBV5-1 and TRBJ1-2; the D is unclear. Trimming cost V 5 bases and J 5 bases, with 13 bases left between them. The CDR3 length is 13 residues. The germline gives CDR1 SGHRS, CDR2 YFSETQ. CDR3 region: CASRPLQRYGYTF. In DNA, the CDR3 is TGCGCCAGCAGACCCCTACAGAGATATGGCTACACCTTC.

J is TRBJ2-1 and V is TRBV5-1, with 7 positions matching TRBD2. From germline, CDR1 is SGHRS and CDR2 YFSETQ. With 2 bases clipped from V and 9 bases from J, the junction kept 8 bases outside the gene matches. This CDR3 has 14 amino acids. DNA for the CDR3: TGCGCCAGCAGCTTAACGGGGGGTGTCGGTGAGCAGTTCTTC. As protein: CASSLTGGVGEQFF. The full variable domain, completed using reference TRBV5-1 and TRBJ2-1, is KAGVTQTPRYLIKTRGQQVTLSCSPISGHRSVSWYQQTPGQGLQFLFEYFSETQRNKGNFPGRFSGRQFSNSRSEMNVSTLELGDSALYLCASSLTGGVGEQFFGPGTRLTVL.

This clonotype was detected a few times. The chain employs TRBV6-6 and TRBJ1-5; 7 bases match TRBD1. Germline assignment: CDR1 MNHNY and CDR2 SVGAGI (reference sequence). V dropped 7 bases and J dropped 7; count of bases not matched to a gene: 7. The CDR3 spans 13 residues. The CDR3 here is CASTRQGRQPQHF. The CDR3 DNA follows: TGTGCCAGCACAAGACAGGGTAGGCAGCCCCAGCATTTT.